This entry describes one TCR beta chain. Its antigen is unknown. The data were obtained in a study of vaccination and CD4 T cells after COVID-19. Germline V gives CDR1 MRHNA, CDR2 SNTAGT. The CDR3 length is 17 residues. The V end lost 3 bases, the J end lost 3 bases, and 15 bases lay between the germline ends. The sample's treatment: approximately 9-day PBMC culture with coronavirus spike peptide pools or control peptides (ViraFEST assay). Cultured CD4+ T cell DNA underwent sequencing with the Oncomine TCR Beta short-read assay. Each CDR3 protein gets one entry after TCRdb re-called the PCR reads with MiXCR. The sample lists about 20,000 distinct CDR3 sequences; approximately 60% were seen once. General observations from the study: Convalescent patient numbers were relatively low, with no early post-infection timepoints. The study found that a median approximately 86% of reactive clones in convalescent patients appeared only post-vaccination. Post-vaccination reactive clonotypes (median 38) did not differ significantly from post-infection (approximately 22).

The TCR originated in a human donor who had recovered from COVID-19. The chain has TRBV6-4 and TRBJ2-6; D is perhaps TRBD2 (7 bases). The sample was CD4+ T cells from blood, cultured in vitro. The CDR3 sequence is CASSEREGEHGANVLTF. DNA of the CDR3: TGTGCCAGCAGTGAGAGGGAGGGGGAGCATGGGGCCAACGTCCTGACTTTC.